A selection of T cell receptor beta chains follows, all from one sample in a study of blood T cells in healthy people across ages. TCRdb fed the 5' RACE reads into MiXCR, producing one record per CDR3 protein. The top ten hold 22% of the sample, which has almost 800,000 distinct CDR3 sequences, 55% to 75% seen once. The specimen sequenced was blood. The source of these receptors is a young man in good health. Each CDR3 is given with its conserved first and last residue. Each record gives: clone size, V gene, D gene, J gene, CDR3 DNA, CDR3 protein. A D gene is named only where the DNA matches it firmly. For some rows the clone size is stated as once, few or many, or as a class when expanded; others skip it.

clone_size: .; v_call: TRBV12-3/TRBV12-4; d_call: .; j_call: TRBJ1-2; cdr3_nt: TGTGCCAGCAGTTTACCATATAGGGACGTCTATGGCTACACCTTC; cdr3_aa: CASSLPYRDVYGYTF
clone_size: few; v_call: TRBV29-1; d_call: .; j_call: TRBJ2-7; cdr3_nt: TGCAGCGTCACTAACAGGGTTGAAGGCGAGCAGTACTTC; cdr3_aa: CSVTNRVEGEQYF
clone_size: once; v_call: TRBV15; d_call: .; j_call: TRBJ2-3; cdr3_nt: TGTGCCACCAGCAGAGGTGGGGACACAGATACGCAGTATTTT; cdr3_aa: CATSRGGDTDTQYF
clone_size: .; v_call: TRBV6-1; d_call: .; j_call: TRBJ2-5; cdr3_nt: TGTGCCAGCAGTATCGATCACCAAGAGACCCAGTACTTC; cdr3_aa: CASSIDHQETQYF
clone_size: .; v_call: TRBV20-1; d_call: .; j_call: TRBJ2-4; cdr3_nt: TGCAGTGCTCCCACGGGACAAGTAGCCAAAAACATTCAGTACTTC; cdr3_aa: CSAPTGQVAKNIQYF
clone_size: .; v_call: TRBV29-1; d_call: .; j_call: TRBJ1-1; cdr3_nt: TGCAGCGTTGAAATACTCGGGAGAAGCACTGAAGCTTTCTTT; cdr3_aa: CSVEILGRSTEAFF
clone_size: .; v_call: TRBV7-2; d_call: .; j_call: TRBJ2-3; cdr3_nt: TGTGCCAGCAGCTTAATACTAGTCGCAGATACGCAGTATTTT; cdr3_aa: CASSLILVADTQYF
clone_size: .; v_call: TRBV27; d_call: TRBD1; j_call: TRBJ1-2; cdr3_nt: TGTGCCAGCAGTTCTAACAGGGGGGACATAGACAGACCCCGGGGCTATGGCTACACCTTC; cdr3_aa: CASSSNRGDIDRPRGYGYTF
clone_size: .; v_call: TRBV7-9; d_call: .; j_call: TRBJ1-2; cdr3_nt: TGTGCCAGCAGCTCGACCACAGGGCCGTCTAACTATGGCTACACCTTC; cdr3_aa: CASSSTTGPSNYGYTF
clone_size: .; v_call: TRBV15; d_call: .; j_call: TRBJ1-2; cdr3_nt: TGTGCCACCAGCAGAGATGATCGGGGATTTAACTATGGCTACACCTTC; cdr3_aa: CATSRDDRGFNYGYTF
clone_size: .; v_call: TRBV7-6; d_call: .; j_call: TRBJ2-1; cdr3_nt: TGTGCCAGCAGCTATGAACCCTACAATGAGCAGTTCTTC; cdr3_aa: CASSYEPYNEQFF
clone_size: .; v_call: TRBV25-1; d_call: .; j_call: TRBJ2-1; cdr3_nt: TGTGCCAGCAGTCCTCCGACAGAGTGGGCCTACAATGAGCAGTTCTTC; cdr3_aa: CASSPPTEWAYNEQFF
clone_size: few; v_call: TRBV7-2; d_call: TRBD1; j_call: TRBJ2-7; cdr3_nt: TGTGCCAGCAGCTCCTCAGGGGGCGCATCCTACGAGCAGTACTTC; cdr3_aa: CASSSSGGASYEQYF
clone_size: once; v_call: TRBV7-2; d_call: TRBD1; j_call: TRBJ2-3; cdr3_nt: TGTGCCAGCAGCTTGGGCACTAAGGACAGGATTGCAGATACGCAGTATTTT; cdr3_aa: CASSLGTKDRIADTQYF
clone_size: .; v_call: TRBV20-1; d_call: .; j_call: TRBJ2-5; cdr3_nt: TGCAGTGCCTTCAATTGGAATGAGCAGTACTTC; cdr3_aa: CSAFNWNEQYF
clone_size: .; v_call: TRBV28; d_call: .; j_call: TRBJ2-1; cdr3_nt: TGTGCCAGCAGTTTATTGGGCGGGACCAACAATGAGCAGTTCTTC; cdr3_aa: CASSLLGGTNNEQFF
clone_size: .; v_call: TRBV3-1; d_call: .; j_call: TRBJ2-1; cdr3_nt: TGTGCCAGCAGCGGCGTGCGGGGCGGGGAGCAGTTCTTC; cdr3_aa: CASSGVRGGEQFF
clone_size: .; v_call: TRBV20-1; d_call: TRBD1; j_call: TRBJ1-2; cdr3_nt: TGCAGTGCGTATAGGGACAGCGTCTATGGCTACACCTTC; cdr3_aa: CSAYRDSVYGYTF
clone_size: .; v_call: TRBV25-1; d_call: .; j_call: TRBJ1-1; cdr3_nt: TGTGCCAGCAGTGGTGCGGGGACCTTGAACACTGAAGCTTTCTTT; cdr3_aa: CASSGAGTLNTEAFF
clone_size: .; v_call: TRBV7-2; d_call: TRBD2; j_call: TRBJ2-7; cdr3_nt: TGTGCCAGCAGCCCCGGACTAGGTGCCGCCTACGAGCAGTACTTC; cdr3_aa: CASSPGLGAAYEQYF